These 16 T cell receptor beta chains originate from one sample sequenced in a study of response to subunit inactivated influenza vaccine. A single record per CDR3 protein comes from TCRdb applying MiXCR to the RT-PCR reads. The sample carries around 710,000 distinct CDR3 sequences, approximately 15% recorded once. Specimen: PBMCs from blood, collected 14 to 15 days before vaccination. The receptors stem from a man aged 45-65 years who received an inactivated influenza vaccine.

V and J are TRBV2 and TRBJ2-5, with 11 bases identical to TRBD2. This CDR3 is built from 16 residues. Trimming cost V 2 bases and J 4 bases; bases outside gene matches: 6. CDR1 is SNHLY, CDR2 FYNNEI, per germline. The CDR3 spells CASSERVAGGPETQYF. The CDR3 DNA is TGTGCCAGCAGTGAACGAGTAGCGGGAGGGCCAGAGACCCAGTACTTC.

V and J are TRBV28 and TRBJ1-6, with 7 bases that match TRBD1. The CDR3 contains 15 residues. CDR1 and CDR2 from the germline V gene are MDHEN and SYDVKM. V dropped 4 bases and J dropped 8; count of bases not matched to a gene: 8. The DNA of the CDR3 is TGTGCCAGCAGTTCCCCGGGACAGCGAGATTCACCCCTCCACTTT. Protein product: CASSSPGQRDSPLHF.

The chain links TRBV29-1 to TRBJ2-6, with TRBD2 as a possible D gene (7 bases). CDR3 length: 16 amino acids. In germline, CDR1 is SQVTM, CDR2 ANQGSEA. V was pared by 4 bases and J by 1 base, with 14 bases between. CDR3 in amino acids: CSVVAGARSGANVLTF. CDR3 nucleotides: TGCAGCGTTGTCGCGGGGGCTAGGTCTGGGGCCAACGTCCTGACTTTC.

The DNA of the CDR3 is TGTGCCAGCAGCTTAGGAAGACGGACCTACGAGCAGTACTTC. It translates to CASSLGRRTYEQYF. The rearrangement uses TRBV13 and TRBJ2-7; D unresolved. CDR1 and CDR2 (germline): PRHDT, FYEKMQ (reference sequence). This CDR3 region has 14 residues. Deletions cut 0 bases from V and 2 bases from J, with 8 bases between.

The chain links TRBV28 to TRBJ2-7; D is ambiguous. Trimming took 5 bases from V and 0 from J, leaving 14 bases between them. The germline gives CDR1 MDHEN, CDR2 SYDVKM. The CDR3 extends over 15 amino acids. In DNA form, the CDR3 reads TGTGCCAGCAGTCGAGGTTCTCCCGTCTCCTACGAGCAGTACTTC. It yields the protein CASSRGSPVSYEQYF.

This clonotype appeared a few times. V gene TRBV6-2 or TRBV6-3 combines with J gene TRBJ2-1, with a possible D match to TRBD1 (5 bases). Per germline, CDR1 MNHEY and CDR2 SVGEGT. The V end lost 0 bases, the J end lost 0 bases, and 9 bases lay between the germline ends. This CDR3 region has 16 residues. Here the CDR3 DNA reads TGTGCCAGCAGTTACTCAATAGGGGCCTCCTACAATGAGCAGTTCTTC. Translation: CASSYSIGASYNEQFF.

This clonotype was detected ten times or more. The gene calls are TRBV5-1 and TRBJ2-1, with TRBD2 matching over 7 bases. The CDR3 is 16 amino acids. Per the germline V gene, CDR1 is SGHRS and CDR2 is YFSETQ. Trimming took 4 bases from V and 0 from J; bases not matched to a gene: 7. The CDR3 sequence is CASSKDLAGSYNEQFF. DNA for the CDR3: TGCGCCAGCAGCAAGGACTTAGCGGGCTCCTACAATGAGCAGTTCTTC.

Many counts were recorded for this clonotype. This sequence joins TRBV29-1 and TRBJ2-7; 7 positions agree with TRBD2. Germline CDR1 SQVTM, CDR2 ANQGSEA. The trim removed 6 bases at V and 3 bases at J, leaving 8 bases unmatched. The CDR3 totals 13 residues. The CDR3 here is CSVAMGLNYEQYF. CDR3 coding DNA: TGCAGCGTCGCGATGGGACTAAACTACGAGCAGTACTTC.

This clonotype showed up just a few times. The rearrangement joins TRBV7-3 to TRBJ1-1; D possibly corresponds to TRBD1 (5 bases). Trimming took off 5 bases at V and 12 bases at J, with 13 bases between the two ends. This CDR3 contains 11 residues. The V gene's germline CDR1 is SGHTA and CDR2 FQGTGA. The DNA of the CDR3 is TGTGCCAGCAGCGGACGGGGGGATACTTTCTTT. Protein: CASSGRGDTFF.

CDR3 DNA: TGTGCCAGCAGGGACAGAACGAGCGAAAAACTGTTTTTT. Amino acids: CASRDRTSEKLFF. The chain combines TRBV6-1 with TRBJ1-4, with D perhaps matching TRBD1 (6 bases). The germline V gene has CDR1 MNHNS and CDR2 SASEGT. The CDR3 is 13 residues long. With 6 bases removed from V and 8 bases from J, the gap between germline ends came to 13 bases.

The rearrangement joins TRBV3-1 to TRBJ2-2, with 11 bases matching TRBD2. The CDR3 totals 17 residues. Germline lookup yields CDR1 LGHDT and CDR2 YNNKEL (reference sequence). The V and J ends lost 3 bases and 2 bases, in that order; junction bases with no gene match: 5. This chain's CDR3 is CASSQLGTSGNTGELFF. As DNA, the CDR3 is TGTGCCAGCAGCCAGCTCGGGACTAGCGGTAACACCGGGGAGCTGTTTTTT.

The rearrangement links TRBV12-3 or TRBV12-4 to TRBJ2-1; perhaps TRBD2 as D (5 bases). The CDR3 spans 15 residues. Trimming shortened V by 3 bases and J by 2 bases, and 11 bases separated the two germline ends. CDR3 in DNA: TGTGCCAGCAGTTTTAGTCTAGCCCCCTACAATGAGCAGTTCTTC. Translation gives CASSFSLAPYNEQFF.

Many counts were recorded for this clonotype. This chain links TRBV19 with TRBJ2-3, with unresolved D. The CDR3 extends over 13 amino acids. The V gene's germline CDR1 is LNHDA and CDR2 SQIVND (reference sequence). V lost 1 base to trimming and J lost 3 bases, with 5 bases between them. CDR3 DNA: TGTGCCAGTAGTATAGCCAGTACAGATACGCAGTATTTT. Translating it yields CASSIASTDTQYF.

This clonotype was recorded a few times. V usage is TRBV29-1 and J usage is TRBJ2-6; a possible D gene is TRBD1 (6 bases). This CDR3 is 15 amino acids long. Trimming shortened V by 6 bases and J by 2 bases, and 14 bases separated the two germline ends. CDR1 is SQVTM, CDR2 ANQGSEA, per germline. The CDR3 DNA follows: TGCAGCGTCCCCTTGTCAGGGGCTGGGGCCAACGTCCTGACTTTC. It translates to CSVPLSGAGANVLTF.

The sample holds many counts of this clonotype. The CDR3 DNA follows: TGTGCCACCAGCACAGGGACAGGGGTCTACGAGCAGTACTTC. It codes for CATSTGTGVYEQYF. The V call is TRBV15, the J call TRBJ2-7; 10 bases fit TRBD1. CDR1 and CDR2 from the germline V gene are LNHNV and YYDKDF (reference sequence). Germline trimming cut 4 bases from V and 3 bases from J; bases unmatched to any gene: 3. This CDR3 contains 14 residues.

This clonotype showed up many times. This chain connects TRBV4-3 to TRBJ2-2; D possibly uses TRBD1 or TRBD2 (5 bases each). Trimming cost V 0 bases and J 5 bases, with 13 bases left between them. Germline V CDR1 and CDR2: LGHNA, YSLEER. There are 16 residues in the CDR3. The CDR3 loop reads CASSQEMGRATGELFF. The CDR3 DNA follows: TGCGCCAGCAGCCAAGAAATGGGGCGGGCGACCGGGGAGCTGTTTTTT.